This entry is about one T cell receptor beta chain. Its antigen is not known. The entry originates in a study of human T cells and chemical hapten exposure. Study as a whole: Per-sample TCR yield variability stemmed mainly from small pooled library volume differences. General observations from the study: Sensitizing to DPC left TCRs with a frequency above 1 in 1000 unaltered.

The CDR3 contains 16 residues. Germline lookup yields CDR1 LNHNV and CDR2 YYDKDF (reference sequence). Trimming removed 1 base at V and 6 bases at J, with 16 bases between. What the library attached to individual cDNA molecules were unique molecular identifiers. In the original processing: Across samples, TCR counts had a median of about 92,000 and ranged from roughly 20,000 to 690,600. TCRdb recomputed calls from the 5' RACE reads with MiXCR, one row per CDR3 protein. Here the V and J calls rest on TCRdb's processing, not on the authors' analysis. Among 110,000 or so distinct CDR3 sequences listed, approximately 19% were seen once. Whole blood, unfractionated, served as the material for total RNA extraction.

This TCR was recovered from a human donor in good health. The J gene is TRBJ2-1, the V gene TRBV15; tentatively, D is TRBD1 (6 bases). This CDR3 is CATSRAGTQGINEQFF. CDR3 DNA: TGTGCCACCAGCAGAGCCGGGACCCAGGGGATCAATGAGCAGTTCTTC.